The 19 T cell receptor beta chains presented below share a single source sample, sequenced in a study of T cell responses to AZD1222 COVID-19 vaccine. This table comes from immunoSEQ multiplex PCR, and its TCRdb copy is limited to in-frame clones, with some not included. The sample lists 150,000 to 200,000 clones; 85% to 95% were seen once. The material sequenced was peripheral blood, taken on day 0 of AZD1222 vaccination. The receptors shown here come from an adult in good health.

J is TRBJ1-1 and V is TRBV7-9; 11 bases agree with TRBD1. Looked up from germline, CDR1 is SEHNR and CDR2 is FQNEAQ (reference sequence). With 5 bases clipped from V and 0 bases from J, the junction kept 5 bases outside the gene matches. The CDR3 consists of 16 residues. CDR3 DNA: TGTGCCAGCAGCGCTCGGGACAGGGGGGTGAACACTGAAGCTTTCTTT. Its translation: CASSARDRGVNTEAFF.

The rearrangement joins TRBV5-1 to TRBJ2-2; D uncertain. The germline gives CDR1 SGHRS, CDR2 YFSETQ. The CDR3 runs 14 residues. V was trimmed by 1 base and J by 2 bases, leaving 6 bases between them. CDR3 in DNA: TGCGCCAGCAGCTTGACCGTTAACACCGGGGAGCTGTTTTTT. Amino acids: CASSLTVNTGELFF.

The rearrangement uses TRBV3-1 (or the pseudogene TRBV3-2) and TRBJ2-7, with 10 positions matching TRBD2. Unmatched junction bases numbered 4, after V lost 4 bases and J lost 1 base. Germline V lookup: CDR1 LGHDT, CDR2 YNNKEL (reference sequence). The CDR3 is 15 residues long. The CDR3 bases are TGTGCCAGCAGCCTTAGCGGGGGGCTATCCTACGAGCAGTACTTC. Encoded protein: CASSLSGGLSYEQYF.

The V gene is TRBV29-1, the J gene TRBJ1-2; TRBD1 matches at 9 bases. V shed 6 bases and J 5 bases; nucleotides not matched to a gene: 13. Germline V gives CDR1 SQVTM, CDR2 ANQGSEA. This CDR3 is built from 15 residues. The CDR3 region has the DNA TGCAGCGTCTCTATTTTCGGGACAGGGAATTATGGCTACACCTTC. The encoded protein is CSVSIFGTGNYGYTF.

V is TRBV5-6 and J is TRBJ1-5, with D maybe TRBD1 (5 bases). Per germline, CDR1 SGHDT and CDR2 YYEEEE. V was cut by 3 bases and J by 3 bases, with 16 bases left in between. The CDR3 consists of 16 residues. The CDR3 DNA is TGTGCCAGCAGCTACCATGGTGGGGCTATCAATCAGCCCCAGCATTTT. It specifies CASSYHGGAINQPQHF.

J is TRBJ2-7 and V is TRBV30; 7 positions match TRBD2. Germline assignment: CDR1 GTSNPN and CDR2 SVGIG (reference sequence). V lost 4 bases, J lost 3 bases, and 0 bases stayed unmatched. The CDR3 has 11 residues. The CDR3 coding sequence is TGTGCCTGGACTAGCGGCTACGAGCAGTACTTC. This encodes CAWTSGYEQYF.

In its sample, this clone was seen a few times. The chain links TRBV7-8 to TRBJ2-2, with 7 bases matching TRBD2. The V gene end was trimmed by 1 base and the J gene end by 4 bases; junction bases not matched to a gene: 6. The CDR3 has 16 amino acids. Per the germline V gene, CDR1 is SGHVS and CDR2 is FQNEAQ. CDR3 in DNA: TGTGCCAGCAGCTTAGAGGGGAGGGCCATCACCGGGGAGCTGTTTTTT. Translating it yields CASSLEGRAITGELFF.

The rearrangement joins TRBV7-9 to TRBJ1-1; 7 bases match TRBD1. This CDR3 region has 15 residues. With V trimmed by 1 base and J by 3 bases, 5 bases remained unmatched. Per the germline V gene, CDR1 is SEHNR and CDR2 is FQNEAQ (reference sequence). The CDR3 DNA is TGTGCCAGCAGCTTAGAGACAGGGAGGGACACTGAAGCTTTCTTT. It encodes CASSLETGRDTEAFF.

The chain has TRBV30 and TRBJ2-7, with D maybe TRBD2 (5 bases). Per germline, CDR1 GTSNPN and CDR2 SVGIG (reference sequence). This CDR3 is built from 12 residues. The germline V and J ends were trimmed by 0 bases and 9 bases, with 12 bases remaining between them. CDR3 region: CAWSVTVDSQYF. The DNA for the CDR3 is TGTGCCTGGAGTGTCACGGTGGACTCGCAGTACTTC.

The CDR3 is CASSTGGKGYGYTF. CDR3 in DNA: TGCGCCAGCAGCACCGGGGGTAAAGGTTATGGCTACACCTTC. V usage is TRBV5-1 and J usage is TRBJ1-2; maybe TRBD1 (5 bases). Trimming removed 4 bases at V and 5 bases at J, with 15 bases between. The CDR3 sequence is 14 residues long. Germline V gene sequence: CDR1 SGHRS, CDR2 YFSETQ.

The chain has TRBV28 and TRBJ1-2, with TRBD1 matching over 8 bases. This CDR3 is built from 13 residues. V was pared by 3 bases and J by 8 bases, with 5 bases of the junction left unmatched. Germline CDR1 reads MDHEN; CDR2 reads SYDVKM. In DNA, the CDR3 is TGTGCCAGCAGTTTGGACAGGGTAGGCGGCTACACCTTC. Translation: CASSLDRVGGYTF.

The rearrangement links TRBV20-1 to TRBJ1-4; D call uncertain. V was shortened by 3 bases and J by 5 bases, with 13 bases between the two germline ends. This CDR3 comprises 14 residues. The V gene's germline CDR1 is DFQATT and CDR2 SNEGSKA (reference sequence). The CDR3 sequence is CSASIRDRNEKLFF. The CDR3 DNA reads as TGCAGTGCTAGTATTCGTGACCGGAATGAAAAACTGTTTTTT.

The V gene is TRBV3-1 (or the pseudogene TRBV3-2), the J gene TRBJ2-1; D tentatively fits TRBD1 or TRBD2 (6 bases each). The CDR3 runs to 15 residues. Trimming pared 5 bases from V and 4 bases from J, leaving 15 bases between. The germline CDR1 and CDR2 sequences are LGHDT and YNNKEL (reference sequence). The CDR3 DNA reads TGTGCCAGCAGCTTAGGGGGGATTGAGTACAATGAGCAGTTCTTC. Amino acid sequence: CASSLGGIEYNEQFF.

This clone is a singleton in its sample. The chain employs TRBV15 and TRBJ1-1; 9 bases agree with TRBD1. The CDR3 consists of 17 residues. Germline loops: CDR1 LNHNV, CDR2 YYDKDF (reference sequence). J lost 0 bases, V lost 4 bases, and 9 bases had no gene match. CDR3 region: CATSKSATGGLNTEAFF. The CDR3 nucleotides read TGTGCCACCAGCAAGTCGGCGACAGGGGGATTGAACACTGAAGCTTTCTTT.

The chain uses TRBV6-4 and TRBJ2-3; 12 positions match TRBD1. V was pared by 6 bases and J by 7 bases, with 8 bases of the junction left unmatched. Germline CDR1 reads MRHNA; CDR2 reads SNTAGT. The CDR3 spans 15 residues. The DNA for the CDR3 is TGTGCCAGCAGCCCCGGGACAGGGGGCGTGAATACGCAGTATTTT. It is translated as CASSPGTGGVNTQYF.

The chain employs TRBV1 and TRBJ1-2. TRBV1 is a pseudogene locus. This CDR3 has 12 amino acids. Written as DNA, the CDR3 is TGCACCAGCAGCCAAGTCTACTATGGCTACACCTTC. Its translation is CTSSQVYYGYTF.

The chain couples TRBV5-1 to TRBJ1-2; 7 bases are a match to TRBD1. The CDR3 has 15 residues. CDR1 and CDR2 (germline): SGHRS, YFSETQ. Unmatched junction bases numbered 12, after V lost 4 bases and J lost 6 bases. CDR3 bases: TGCGCCAGCAGCCTCGCCGGGACAGCTTACGATGGCTACACCTTC. It is translated as CASSLAGTAYDGYTF.

V gene TRBV11-2 combines with J gene TRBJ2-2; 8 nucleotides align to TRBD2. This CDR3 is 16 amino acids long. V shed 7 bases, J shed 1 base, and the junction held 8 bases outside the gene matches. Germline V CDR1 and CDR2: SGHAT, FQNNGV. The CDR3 DNA reads as TGTGCCAGCAAAAAGTACGGGGGGGAGAACACCGGGGAGCTGTTTTTT. Its translation is CASKKYGGENTGELFF.

The gene calls are TRBV27 and TRBJ2-5; TRBD2 aligns across 7 bases. Per the germline V gene, CDR1 is MNHEY and CDR2 is SMNVEV (reference sequence). The CDR3 runs 15 residues. V lost 2 bases to trimming and J lost 1 base; unmatched junction nucleotides: 4. The CDR3 DNA reads TGTGCCAGCAGTTTACTGGCGGGGGTCCAAGAGACCCAGTACTTC. Amino acid sequence: CASSLLAGVQETQYF.